Below, one T cell receptor (beta chain) is given with its context. Antigen: not known. The source material, RNA transcripts, was used to amplify TCR beta CDR3 regions. During a first-round RT-PCR of the TCR CDR3, the HTBI primer set was used. TCRdb used MiXCR to reprocess the multiplex PCR reads, holding one entry per CDR3 protein. The table has hundreds of thousands of distinct CDR3 sequences, about 45% seen once. V lost 4 bases to trimming and J lost 5 bases, with 11 bases between them. This CDR3 has 13 residues. Germline V CDR1 and CDR2: WSHSY, SAAADI. This sample was included in a study of T cells in Graves' hyperthyroidism and ophthalmopathy. General study points: Blood also held most thyroid clonotypes expanded beyond 0.001. Model predictions of ophthalmopathy came a median approximately 6.8 months before onset.

This TCR was recovered from an adult man with Graves' disease, either hyperthyroidism or ophthalmopathy (not recorded which). The V gene is TRBV10-2, the J gene TRBJ1-2, with a weak D call TRBD1 (5 bases). What was sequenced was peripheral blood or thyroid tissue (not recorded which). CDR3 protein: CASSGRGTYGYTF. The CDR3 DNA is TGCGCCAGCAGTGGACGGGGGACTTATGGCTACACCTTC.